A single sample is the source of the 21 T cell receptor beta chains below, sequenced in a study of T-cell memory formation after mild COVID-19. TCRdb re-called the 5' RACE reads through MiXCR, storing one row per CDR3 protein. Of approximately 430,000 distinct CDR3 sequences in the sample, 23% were seen once. The specimen sequenced was PBMCs or a T cell subset sorted from them (not recorded which). Every receptor here comes from an adult woman who had mild COVID-19 (a few samples of this study predate the infection). Cell type and time point are not known.

The chain carries TRBV7-3 and TRBJ2-3, with D maybe TRBD1 (5 bases). The CDR3 length is 14 residues. Deletions cut 7 bases from V and 1 base from J, with 12 bases between. Germline-derived CDR1 and CDR2 are SGHTA and FQGTGA. CDR3: CASTSGWGTDTQYF. Written as DNA, the CDR3 is TGTGCCAGCACCTCAGGGTGGGGCACAGATACGCAGTATTTT.

Only a few counts were recorded for this clonotype. This chain connects TRBV4-3 to TRBJ2-1; D unclear. From germline, CDR1 is LGHNA and CDR2 YSLEER. This CDR3 is 15 amino acids long. V lost 2 bases to trimming and J lost 9 bases, with 17 bases between them. As DNA, the CDR3 is TGCGCCAGCAGCCAATCAGGAACTTTGCGTCGTGAGCAGTTCTTC. This encodes CASSQSGTLRREQFF.

The V and J genes are TRBV24-1 and TRBJ2-1, with no clear D. Trimming took 4 bases from V and 9 from J, leaving 21 bases between them. The CDR3 consists of 16 residues. Looked up from germline, CDR1 is KGHDR and CDR2 is SFDVKD. DNA for the CDR3: TGTGCCACCAGTGACGGCGGATTGTCTATAGTTGGTGAGCAGTTCTTC. This codes for CATSDGGLSIVGEQFF.

In its sample, this clonotype was seen a few times. The CDR3 loop is CASSIPLSGDTGELFF. CDR3 coding DNA: TGTGCCAGCAGCATCCCACTTAGCGGGGACACCGGGGAGCTGTTTTTT. The chain uses TRBV7-9 and TRBJ2-2; 8 bases line up with TRBD2. Per germline, CDR1 SEHNR and CDR2 FQNEAQ (reference sequence). The V segment lost 5 bases and the J segment 3 bases; nucleotides outside the gene matches: 8. This CDR3 has 16 residues.

This rearrangement joins TRBV12-3 or TRBV12-4 to TRBJ1-2, with 7 bases that match TRBD1. The CDR3 runs 13 residues. V gave up 4 bases and J gave up 8 bases; unmatched junction bases: 7. The CDR3, as DNA: TGTGCCAGCAGTTCTACAGGGGTTCGGGGCTACACCTTC. Its translation: CASSSTGVRGYTF.

This rearrangement joins TRBV7-9 to TRBJ2-6, with D perhaps given as TRBD1 or TRBD2 (6 bases each). The germline V gene encodes CDR1 SEHNR and CDR2 FQNEAQ (reference sequence). This CDR3 contains 15 residues. Trimming took 7 bases from V and 4 from J, leaving 14 bases between them. CDR3 loop: CASMYGGAGANVLTF. CDR3 bases: TGTGCCAGCATGTACGGGGGCGCAGGGGCCAACGTCCTGACTTTC. Based on the CDR3 plus reference TRBV7-9 and TRBJ2-6, the full variable domain is DTGVSQNPRHKITKRGQNVTFRCDPISEHNRLYWYRQTLGQGPEFLTYFQNEAQLEKSRLLSDRFSAERPKGSFSTLEIQRTEQGDSAMYLCASMYGGAGANVLTFGAGSRLTVL.

This clonotype has a handful of counts. This chain links TRBV24-1 with TRBJ2-1; no clear D. This CDR3 spans 14 amino acids. Germline loops: CDR1 KGHDR, CDR2 SFDVKD. Between the trimmed V and J ends, which lost 4 bases and 2 bases, there was a span of 8 bases. The CDR3 here is CATSEERPYNEQFF. CDR3 sequence (DNA): TGTGCCACCAGTGAGGAGCGTCCCTACAATGAGCAGTTCTTC.

The chain links TRBV7-3 to TRBJ2-2, with D unresolved. Trimming left V 1 base short and J 5 bases short, with 17 bases between. The germline V gene has CDR1 SGHTA and CDR2 FQGTGA. The CDR3 consists of 17 residues. The CDR3 region is CASSLRPPSTGTGELFF. CDR3 in DNA: TGTGCCAGCAGCTTAAGGCCTCCGTCCACCGGAACCGGGGAGCTGTTTTTT.

The rearrangement uses TRBV3-1 and TRBJ1-1; D remains ambiguous. In germline, CDR1 is LGHDT, CDR2 YNNKEL (reference sequence). The CDR3 is made up of 11 amino acids. Trimming took off 3 bases at V and 2 bases at J, with 1 base between the two ends. The CDR3 nucleotides read TGTGCCAGCAGCCACAACACTGAAGCTTTCTTT. Translating it yields CASSHNTEAFF.

The CDR3 DNA reads as TGTGCCAGCAGCTCCCTAACCAAGGTGAACACTGAAGCTTTCTTT. This gives the protein CASSSLTKVNTEAFF. This chain links TRBV5-4 with TRBJ1-1; D call uncertain. The CDR3 consists of 15 residues. V lost 3 bases to trimming and J lost 0 bases, with 12 bases between them. CDR1 is SGHNT and CDR2 is YYREEE in the germline V gene (reference sequence).

This clonotype was seen only a few times. This sequence joins TRBV14 and TRBJ1-2, with 7 bases matching TRBD1. CDR3 length: 15 amino acids. The V gene end was trimmed by 5 bases and the J gene end by 6 bases; junction bases not matched to a gene: 12. The germline gives CDR1 SGHDN, CDR2 FVKESK. As DNA, the CDR3 is TGTGCCAGCAGCACGTGGACAGGAGTTTCGGATGGCTACACCTTC. Translated: CASSTWTGVSDGYTF.

V and J are TRBV24-1 and TRBJ1-5; D uncertain. This CDR3 contains 16 residues. Germline lookup yields CDR1 KGHDR and CDR2 SFDVKD. Trimming left V 3 bases short and J 4 bases short, with 15 bases between. Here the CDR3 reads CATSDGPSFLNQPQHF. CDR3 nucleotide sequence: TGTGCCACCAGTGATGGGCCGTCCTTCCTAAATCAGCCCCAGCATTTT.

This clonotype has at least ten counts. The chain links TRBV6-6 to TRBJ2-3, with 8 bases that match TRBD2. This CDR3 is 17 amino acids long. V lost 1 base to trimming and J lost 4 bases; unmatched junction nucleotides: 10. Germline V gene data show CDR1 as MNHNY and CDR2 as SVGAGI (reference sequence). The CDR3 DNA follows: TGTGCCAGCAGTTACTTTACCGGGACTAGTGGCGCAGATACGCAGTATTTT. Its protein is CASSYFTGTSGADTQYF.

V is TRBV7-9 and J is TRBJ2-2; D perhaps matches TRBD1 (6 bases). CDR1 is SEHNR, CDR2 FQNEAQ, per germline (reference sequence). V dropped 5 bases and J dropped 0 bases, with 13 bases sitting between them. The CDR3 totals 16 residues. This CDR3 is CASSPPTGPNTGELFF. The CDR3 nucleotides are TGTGCCAGCAGCCCCCCGACAGGTCCGAACACCGGGGAGCTGTTTTTT.

The V gene is TRBV18, the J gene TRBJ1-5, with TRBD1 matching over 8 bases. CDR3 size: 14 residues. V shed 6 bases and J 5 bases; nucleotides not matched to a gene: 6. From germline, CDR1 is KGHSH and CDR2 LQKENI. CDR3 sequence: CASSQMDRDQPQHF. The CDR3 DNA is TGTGCCAGCTCGCAAATGGACAGGGATCAGCCCCAGCATTTT.

This chain connects TRBV2 to TRBJ1-2; D remains ambiguous. The germline CDR1 and CDR2 sequences are SNHLY and FYNNEI. The CDR3 is made up of 15 amino acids. The V end lost 7 bases, the J end lost 2 bases, and 17 bases lay between the germline ends. The CDR3 loop reads CASNAQHNKNYGYTF. CDR3 DNA: TGTGCCAGCAATGCTCAACATAATAAAAACTATGGCTACACCTTC.

This clonotype came up a few times. CDR3 in DNA: TGTGCCAGCAGCTTAGAAGCTCCGGGACAGGGCTTAACTGAAGCTTTCTTT. Protein sequence: CASSLEAPGQGLTEAFF. The chain uses TRBV7-9 and TRBJ1-1; 9 bases are a match to TRBD1. This CDR3 region has 17 residues. V shed 1 base and J 5 bases; nucleotides not matched to a gene: 11. Germline assignment: CDR1 SEHNR and CDR2 FQNEAQ (reference sequence).

The V and J genes are TRBV15 and TRBJ2-7; D could derive from TRBD1 or TRBD2 (6 bases each). V lost 3 bases, J lost 2 bases, and 17 bases lay in between. CDR1 and CDR2 (germline): LNHNV, YYDKDF (reference sequence). CDR3 length: 16 residues. The CDR3 DNA reads as TGTGCCACCAGCAGGGCCCCAGGTAGGGGGGCCTACGAGCAGTACTTC. This codes for CATSRAPGRGAYEQYF.

This clonotype came up a few times. V usage is TRBV7-6 and J usage is TRBJ2-3, with D hard to call. Germline V gene sequence: CDR1 SGHVS, CDR2 FNYEAQ. There are 15 residues in the CDR3. V was cut by 3 bases and J by 2 bases, with 12 bases left in between. The CDR3 DNA reads as TGTGCCAGCAGCTTCCAAGGCTACAACACAGATACGCAGTATTTT. Its translation is CASSFQGYNTDTQYF. The full variable domain, with the rest looked up from reference TRBV7-6 and TRBJ2-3, is GAGVSQSPRYKVTKRGQDVALRCDPISGHVSLYWYRQALGQGPEFLTYFNYEAQQDKSGLPNDRFSAERPEGSISTLTIQRTEQRDSAMYRCASSFQGYNTDTQYFGPGTRLTVL.

The chain has TRBV5-1 and TRBJ2-7; D might be TRBD2 (5 bases). Trimming stripped 7 bases from V and 6 bases from J, with 14 bases between. The germline CDR1 and CDR2 sequences are SGHRS and YFSETQ. This CDR3 spans 12 amino acids. As DNA, the CDR3 is TGCGCCAGCCGCCCGTCCCGGGGCGAGCAGTACTTC. This encodes CASRPSRGEQYF.

This clonotype was found a few times. The V and J genes are TRBV27 and TRBJ2-1, with TRBD2 matching 14 bases. J was trimmed by 8 bases and V by 5 bases; bases with no gene match: 5. Germline CDR1 MNHEY, CDR2 SMNVEV (reference sequence). The CDR3 has 15 residues. The CDR3 nucleotides are TGTGCCAGCAGTCTTGGGACTAGCGGGAGCCATGAGCAGTTCTTC. Translated, it gives CASSLGTSGSHEQFF.